This T cell receptor (beta chain) was documented in a study of OX40 agonist ivuxolimab in advanced cancers. At the level of the whole study: Ivuxolimab, which targeted the costimulatory receptor OX40 (CD134), was an agonistic, fully human IgG2 monoclonal antibody. Partial responses were achieved by three dose-escalation patients, of whom one had hepatocellular carcinoma and two had cutaneous melanoma. Prior anti-PD-1, anti-PD-L1 or anti-CTLA-4 therapy was permitted, and approximately 39% of dose-escalation patients had received checkpoint inhibitors. In the dose-escalation cohort, 82.7% of patients were male, and the mean age was roughly 60 years with a range of roughly 23 to 90. Intravenous ivuxolimab was administered to patients every 2 weeks at six dose levels: 0.01, 0.1, 0.3, 1.5, 3 and 10 mg/kg. The purpose of peripheral TCRbeta sequencing was to test whether ivuxolimab changed TCR sequence diversity and led to clonal T-cell expansion. The paper covers the monotherapy dose-escalation part of the phase I ivuxolimab trial, which included N ≈ 50 patients. Among the roughly 52 dose-escalation patients, approximately 20 had hepatocellular carcinoma, roughly 15 melanoma, 9 renal cell carcinoma and 9 head and neck cancer.

About this clone itself: The antigen this receptor binds is unknown. The input lacks base qualities; no much larger clone sits a single base away.

General conclusions and limits of the study: On average, CD8+ T cells showed more expanded clones than CD4+ T cells after ivuxolimab. Low levels of normalized T-cell clonal expansion were also seen in some patients who did not respond. At doses of 0.1 to 3.0 mg/kg, clonal expansion of both CD4+ and CD8+ T cells in blood was seen between baseline and week 6. The antigen specificity of the peripheral T cells that underwent clonal expansion was not determined. In partial responders in the 0.1-3.0 mg/kg groups, normalized peripheral clonal expansion was found to be among the lowest, especially among CD8+ T cells.

There are 14 amino acids in the CDR3, from cysteine to phenylalanine inclusive. CDR3 DNA is the only sequence kept; it has 42 bases, read in frame from the first base. The germline V gene provides CDR1 SGHTA and CDR2 FQGTGA. Patients with a history of autoimmune disease or receiving systemic immunosuppression were excluded from the trial. Peripheral blood for TCR sequencing was collected from all dose cohorts at baseline, on cycle 4 day 1, and on cycle 7 day 1. Samples were obtained from an open-label, multicenter, first-in-human phase I dose-escalation trial of ivuxolimab. Adults with locally advanced or metastatic melanoma, renal cell carcinoma, hepatocellular carcinoma or head and neck squamous cell carcinoma were enrolled in the trial. Before TCR sequencing, CD4+ T cells and CD8+ T cells from peripheral blood were sorted into separate populations. Genomic DNA was isolated from the sorted cells so that the TCRbeta CDR3 region could be sequenced. TCRbeta CDR3 regions were sequenced using the immunoSEQ Assay. TCRdb stores this immuneACCESS table with in-frame sequences only. Part of the clones is absent; in the studies checked, under half of the shortfall reflects unresolved V genes, and no reason is known for the rest. A total of about 54,000 clones appear in this sample, approximately 90% of them only once. Roughly 12% of the sample is in the top ten clones.

The sequence links TRBV7-3 to TRBJ2-5; matching of 5 bases hints at TRBD1 as the D gene. The better agreement between TRBJ2-7 and the DNA end casts doubt on the J call. The material was CD4+ or CD8+ T cells sorted from blood, obtained in a trial of the OX40 agonist ivuxolimab. The sequence was collected from an adult with an advanced solid tumor such as melanoma, head and neck, liver or kidney cancer. The nucleotide sequence is TGTGCCAGCAGCTTAGATGCAGGGCACTACGAGCAGTACTTC. It translates as CASSLDAGHYEQYF.